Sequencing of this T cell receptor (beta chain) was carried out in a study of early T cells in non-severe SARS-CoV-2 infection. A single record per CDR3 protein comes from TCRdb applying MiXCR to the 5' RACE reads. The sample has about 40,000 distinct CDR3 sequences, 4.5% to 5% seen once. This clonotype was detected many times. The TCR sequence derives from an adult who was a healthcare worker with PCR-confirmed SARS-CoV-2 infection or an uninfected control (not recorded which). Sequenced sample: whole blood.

CDR3 nucleotides: TGCGCCAGCAGTGAGTTCCCGGGACTAGCGGCCCAGGAGCAGTTCTTC. Amino acid sequence: CASSEFPGLAAQEQFF. The chain carries TRBV10-2 and TRBJ2-1, with 11 bases aligning to TRBD2. The CDR3 has 16 residues. Germline loops: CDR1 WSHSY, CDR2 SAAADI. V lost 1 base and J lost 10; bases outside the gene matches: 9.